Presented here are 3 T cell receptor beta chains from one specimen sequenced in a study of immune evolution from preneoplasia to lung adenocarcinoma. The assay was immunoSEQ multiplex PCR, and TCRdb's table has in-frame clones only and misses some. In the table there are 2,500 to 3,500 clones, 83% of which are singletons. Sequencing was carried out using FFPE adjacent normal lung tissue. The receptors were sampled from a person aged 40 to 49 with lung adenocarcinoma.

This rearrangement joins TRBV6-5 to TRBJ2-5, with a tentative D call TRBD1 (6 bases). The CDR3 is made up of 15 amino acids. Germline CDR1 reads MNHEY; CDR2 reads SVGAGI. V was trimmed by 5 bases and J by 2 bases, leaving 15 bases between them. CDR3 DNA: TGTGCCAGCAGTCACCAGGGGCGACAACAAGAGACCCAGTACTTC. It translates to CASSHQGRQQETQYF.

V is TRBV10-3 and J is TRBJ1-1, with 7 bases lining up with TRBD1. Per the germline V gene, CDR1 is ENHRY and CDR2 is SYGVKD. CDR3 length equals 14 residues. V lost 4 bases, J lost 1 base, and 3 bases stayed unmatched. The CDR3 nucleotides read TGTGCCATCAGTGGACAGGGCACGAACACTGAAGCTTTCTTT. Translated, it gives CAISGQGTNTEAFF.

The J gene is TRBJ2-2, the V gene TRBV9, with 11 bases matching TRBD2. After removal of 4 bases from V and 5 bases from J, the junction contained 4 bases not matched to a gene. The V gene's germline CDR1 is SGDLS and CDR2 YYNGEE. The CDR3 runs to 15 residues. The CDR3 bases are TGTGCCAGCAGCCCCGGGACTAGCGGTACCGGGGAGCTGTTTTTT. It specifies CASSPGTSGTGELFF.